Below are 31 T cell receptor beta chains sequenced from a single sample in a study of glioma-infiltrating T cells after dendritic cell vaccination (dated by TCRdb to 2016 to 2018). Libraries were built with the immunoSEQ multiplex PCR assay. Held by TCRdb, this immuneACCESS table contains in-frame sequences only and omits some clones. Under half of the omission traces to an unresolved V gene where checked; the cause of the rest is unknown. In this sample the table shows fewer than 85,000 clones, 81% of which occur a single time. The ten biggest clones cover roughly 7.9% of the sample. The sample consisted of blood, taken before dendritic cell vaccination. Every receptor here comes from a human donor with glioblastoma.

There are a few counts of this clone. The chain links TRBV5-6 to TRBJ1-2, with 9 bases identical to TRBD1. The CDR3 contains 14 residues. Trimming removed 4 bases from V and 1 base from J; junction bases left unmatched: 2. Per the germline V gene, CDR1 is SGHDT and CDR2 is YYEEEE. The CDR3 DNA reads TGTGCCAGCAGCCGGACAGGGGTTAACTATGGCTACACCTTC. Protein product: CASSRTGVNYGYTF.

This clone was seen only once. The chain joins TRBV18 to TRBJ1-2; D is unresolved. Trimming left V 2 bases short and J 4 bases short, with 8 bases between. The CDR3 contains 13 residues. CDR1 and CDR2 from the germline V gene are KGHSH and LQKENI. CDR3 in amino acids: CASSPELLYGYTF. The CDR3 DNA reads TGTGCCAGCTCACCAGAACTACTCTATGGCTACACCTTC. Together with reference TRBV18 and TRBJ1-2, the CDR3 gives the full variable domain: NAGVMQNPRHLVRRRGQEARLRCSPMKGHSHVYWYRQLPEEGLKFMVYLQKENIIDESGMPKERFSAEFPKEGPSILRIQQVVRGDSAAYFCASSPELLYGYTFGSGTRLTVV.

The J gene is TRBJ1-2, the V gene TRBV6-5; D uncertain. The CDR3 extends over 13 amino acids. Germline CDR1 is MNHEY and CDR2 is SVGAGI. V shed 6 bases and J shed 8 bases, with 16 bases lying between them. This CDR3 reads CASRAPGKDGYTF. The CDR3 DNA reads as TGTGCCAGCAGGGCCCCAGGAAAAGACGGCTACACCTTC.

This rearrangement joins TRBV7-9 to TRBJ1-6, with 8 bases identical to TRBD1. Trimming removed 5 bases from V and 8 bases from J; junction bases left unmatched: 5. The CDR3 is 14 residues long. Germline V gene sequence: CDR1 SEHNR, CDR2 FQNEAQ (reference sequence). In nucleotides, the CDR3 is TGTGCCAGCAGCCGGACAGGGAAGGATTCACCCCTCCACTTT. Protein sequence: CASSRTGKDSPLHF.

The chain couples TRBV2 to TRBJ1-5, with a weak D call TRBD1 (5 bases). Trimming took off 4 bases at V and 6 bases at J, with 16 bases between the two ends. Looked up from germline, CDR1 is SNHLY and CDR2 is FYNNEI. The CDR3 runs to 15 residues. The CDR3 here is CASSVAGLSVQPQHF. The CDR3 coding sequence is TGTGCCAGCAGTGTCGCGGGGCTTAGCGTTCAGCCCCAGCATTTT.

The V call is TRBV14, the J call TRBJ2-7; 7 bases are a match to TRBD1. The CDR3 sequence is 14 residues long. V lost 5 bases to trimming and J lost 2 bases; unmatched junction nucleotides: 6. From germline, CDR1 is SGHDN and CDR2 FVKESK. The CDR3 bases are TGTGCCAGCAGCGTCAGGGGGATTCCCTACGAGCAGTACTTC. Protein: CASSVRGIPYEQYF.

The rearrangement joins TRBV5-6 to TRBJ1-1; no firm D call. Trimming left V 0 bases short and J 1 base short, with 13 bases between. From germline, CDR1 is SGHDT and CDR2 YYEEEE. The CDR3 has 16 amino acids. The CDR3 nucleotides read TGTGCCAGCAGCTTGGTTGGGAGTAAGGGGAACACTGAAGCTTTCTTT. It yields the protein CASSLVGSKGNTEAFF.

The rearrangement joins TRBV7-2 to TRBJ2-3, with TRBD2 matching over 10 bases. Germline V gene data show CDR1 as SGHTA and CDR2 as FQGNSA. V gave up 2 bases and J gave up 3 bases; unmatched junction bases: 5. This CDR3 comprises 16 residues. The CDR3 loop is CASSLQRGGLTDTQYF. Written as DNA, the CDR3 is TGTGCCAGCAGCTTACAGCGGGGGGGCCTGACAGATACGCAGTATTTT.

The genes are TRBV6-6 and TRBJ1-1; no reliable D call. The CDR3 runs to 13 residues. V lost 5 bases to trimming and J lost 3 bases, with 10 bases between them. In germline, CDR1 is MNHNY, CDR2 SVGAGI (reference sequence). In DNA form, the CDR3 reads TGTGCCAGCAGTGAGGACGGGGACACTGAAGCTTTCTTT. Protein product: CASSEDGDTEAFF.

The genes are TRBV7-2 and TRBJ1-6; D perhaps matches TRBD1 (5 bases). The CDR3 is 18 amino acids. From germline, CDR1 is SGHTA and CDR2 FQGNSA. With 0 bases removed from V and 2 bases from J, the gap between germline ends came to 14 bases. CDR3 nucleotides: TGTGCCAGCAGCTTAGCTTGGCAGGGAGGACCCTATAATTCACCCCTCCACTTT. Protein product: CASSLAWQGGPYNSPLHF.

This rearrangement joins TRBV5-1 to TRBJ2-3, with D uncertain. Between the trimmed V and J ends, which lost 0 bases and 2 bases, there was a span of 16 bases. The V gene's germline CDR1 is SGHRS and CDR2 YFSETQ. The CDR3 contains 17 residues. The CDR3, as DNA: TGCGCCAGCAGCTTGGTTCCAACAAATTCATACACAGATACGCAGTATTTT. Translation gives CASSLVPTNSYTDTQYF.

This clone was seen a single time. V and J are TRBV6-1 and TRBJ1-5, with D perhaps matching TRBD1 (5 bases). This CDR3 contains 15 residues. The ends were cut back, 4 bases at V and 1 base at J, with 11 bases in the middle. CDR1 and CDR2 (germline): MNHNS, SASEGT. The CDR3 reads CASSAAGVSNQPQHF. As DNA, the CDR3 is TGTGCCAGCAGTGCGGCGGGGGTGAGCAATCAGCCCCAGCATTTT.

The CDR3 sequence is CASSFRRTGTTDTQYF. CDR3 in DNA: TGTGCCAGCAGTTTTCGCCGGACAGGGACTACAGATACGCAGTATTTT. This sequence joins TRBV28 and TRBJ2-3, with TRBD1 identical over 8 bases. Germline lookup yields CDR1 MDHEN and CDR2 SYDVKM. This CDR3 is built from 16 residues. The trim removed 3 bases at V and 3 bases at J, leaving 8 bases unmatched.

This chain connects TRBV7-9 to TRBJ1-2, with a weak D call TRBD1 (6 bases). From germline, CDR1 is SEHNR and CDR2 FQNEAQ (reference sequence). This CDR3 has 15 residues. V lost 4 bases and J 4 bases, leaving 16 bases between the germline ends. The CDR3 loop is CASSSTPTGLYGYTF. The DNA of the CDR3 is TGTGCCAGCAGCTCCACCCCAACAGGGCTCTATGGCTACACCTTC.

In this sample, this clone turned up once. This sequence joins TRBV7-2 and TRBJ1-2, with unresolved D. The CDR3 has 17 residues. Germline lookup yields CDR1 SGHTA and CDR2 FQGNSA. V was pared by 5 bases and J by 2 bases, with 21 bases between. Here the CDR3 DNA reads TGTGCCAGCAGCCCCTCCATTTCGACAAACCAGAACTATGGCTACACCTTC. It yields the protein CASSPSISTNQNYGYTF. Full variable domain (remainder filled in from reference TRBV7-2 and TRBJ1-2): GAGVSQSPSNKVTEKGKDVELRCDPISGHTALYWYRQSLGQGLEFLIYFQGNSAPDKSGLPSDRFSAERTGGSVSTLTIQRTQQEDSAVYLCASSPSISTNQNYGYTFGSGTRLTVV.

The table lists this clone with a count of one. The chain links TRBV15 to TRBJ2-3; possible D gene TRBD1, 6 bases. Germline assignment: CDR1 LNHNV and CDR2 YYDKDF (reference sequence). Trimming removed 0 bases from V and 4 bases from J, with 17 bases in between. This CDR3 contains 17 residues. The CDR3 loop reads CATSRDLSGAAADTQYF. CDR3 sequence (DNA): TGTGCCACCAGCAGAGATTTGTCAGGGGCCGCGGCAGATACGCAGTATTTT.

The CDR3 bases are TGTGCCACCAGCAGAGATTGGGGACTAGCGGGTTCGGCTACAGAGACCCAGTACTTC. It is translated as CATSRDWGLAGSATETQYF. This sequence joins TRBV15 and TRBJ2-5, with 12 nucleotides matching TRBD2. J lost 4 bases, V lost 0 bases, and 12 bases had no gene match. CDR1 and CDR2 from the germline V gene are LNHNV and YYDKDF (reference sequence). The CDR3 runs 19 residues.

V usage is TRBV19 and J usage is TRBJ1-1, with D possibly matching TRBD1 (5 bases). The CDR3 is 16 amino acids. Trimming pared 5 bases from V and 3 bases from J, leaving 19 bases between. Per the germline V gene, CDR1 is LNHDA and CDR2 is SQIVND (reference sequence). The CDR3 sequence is CASSPRGGAFDTEAFF. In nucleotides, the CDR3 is TGTGCCAGTAGTCCCCGGGGAGGGGCATTTGACACTGAAGCTTTCTTT.

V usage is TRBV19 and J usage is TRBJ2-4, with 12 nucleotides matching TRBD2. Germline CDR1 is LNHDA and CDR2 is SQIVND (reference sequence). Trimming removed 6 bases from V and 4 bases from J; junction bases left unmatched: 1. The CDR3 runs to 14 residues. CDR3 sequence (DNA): TGTGCCAGTAGCACTAGCGGGGGGAAAAACATTCAGTACTTC. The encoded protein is CASSTSGGKNIQYF.

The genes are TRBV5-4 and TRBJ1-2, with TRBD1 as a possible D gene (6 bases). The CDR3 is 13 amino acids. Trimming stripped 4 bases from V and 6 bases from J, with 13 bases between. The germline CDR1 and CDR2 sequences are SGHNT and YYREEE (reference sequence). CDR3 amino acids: CASSLWGQDGYTF. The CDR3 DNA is TGTGCCAGCAGCCTCTGGGGGCAGGATGGCTACACCTTC.

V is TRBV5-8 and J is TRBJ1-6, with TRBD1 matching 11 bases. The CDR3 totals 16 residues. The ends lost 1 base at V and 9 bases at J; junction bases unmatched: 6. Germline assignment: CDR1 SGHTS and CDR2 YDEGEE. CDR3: CASSLLDRGHSSPLHF. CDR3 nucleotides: TGTGCCAGCAGCTTGCTGGACAGGGGGCATAGTTCACCCCTCCACTTT. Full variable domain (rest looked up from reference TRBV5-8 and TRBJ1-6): EAGVTQSPTHLIKTRGQQATLRCSPISGHTSVYWYQQALGLGLQFLLWYDEGEERNRGNFPPRFSGRQFPNYSSELNVNALELEDSALYLCASSLLDRGHSSPLHFGNGTRLTVT.

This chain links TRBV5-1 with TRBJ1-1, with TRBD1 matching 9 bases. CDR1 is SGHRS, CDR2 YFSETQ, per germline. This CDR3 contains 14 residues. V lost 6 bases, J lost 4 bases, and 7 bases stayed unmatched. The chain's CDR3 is CASNPTGGGTEAFF. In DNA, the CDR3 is TGCGCCAGCAACCCTACAGGGGGCGGCACTGAAGCTTTCTTT.

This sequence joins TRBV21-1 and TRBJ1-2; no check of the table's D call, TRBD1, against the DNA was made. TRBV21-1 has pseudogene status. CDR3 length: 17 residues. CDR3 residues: CASSTSGTGMDNYGYTF. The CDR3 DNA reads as TGTGCCAGCAGCACCTCCGGGACAGGGATGGATAACTATGGCTACACCTTC.

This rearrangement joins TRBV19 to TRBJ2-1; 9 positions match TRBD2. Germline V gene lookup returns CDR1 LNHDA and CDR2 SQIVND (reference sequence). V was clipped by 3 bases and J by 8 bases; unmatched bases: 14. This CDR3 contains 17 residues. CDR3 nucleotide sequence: TGTGCCAGTAGTATGAGATGGGGACTAGCTATGATGGATGAGCAGTTCTTC. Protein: CASSMRWGLAMMDEQFF.

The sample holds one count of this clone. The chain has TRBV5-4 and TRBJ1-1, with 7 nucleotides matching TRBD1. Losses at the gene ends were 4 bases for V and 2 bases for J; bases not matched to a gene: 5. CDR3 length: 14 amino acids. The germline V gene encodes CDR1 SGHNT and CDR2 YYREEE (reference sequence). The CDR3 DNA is TGTGCCAGCAGCGGGGGACAGCGAAACACTGAAGCTTTCTTT. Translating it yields CASSGGQRNTEAFF.

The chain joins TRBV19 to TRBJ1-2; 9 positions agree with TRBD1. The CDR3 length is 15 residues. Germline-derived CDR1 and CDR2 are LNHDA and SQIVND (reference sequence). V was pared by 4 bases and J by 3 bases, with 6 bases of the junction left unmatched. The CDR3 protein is CASSTKTGGDYGYTF. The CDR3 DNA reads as TGTGCCAGTAGTACTAAAACAGGGGGCGACTATGGCTACACCTTC.

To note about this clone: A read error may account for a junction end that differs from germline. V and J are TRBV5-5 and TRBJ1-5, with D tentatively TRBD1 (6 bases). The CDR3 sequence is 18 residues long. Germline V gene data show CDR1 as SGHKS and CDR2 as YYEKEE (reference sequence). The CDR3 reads CASSLEAQGKYYNQPQRF. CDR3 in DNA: TGTGCCAGCAGCTTGGAGGCCCAGGGGAAATATTACAATCAGCCCCAGCGTTTT.

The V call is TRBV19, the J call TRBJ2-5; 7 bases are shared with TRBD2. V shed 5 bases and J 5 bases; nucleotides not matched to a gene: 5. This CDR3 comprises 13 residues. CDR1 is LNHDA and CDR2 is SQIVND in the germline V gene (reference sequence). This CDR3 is CASSRREVETQYF. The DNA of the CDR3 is TGTGCCAGTAGTCGCCGGGAGGTTGAGACCCAGTACTTC.

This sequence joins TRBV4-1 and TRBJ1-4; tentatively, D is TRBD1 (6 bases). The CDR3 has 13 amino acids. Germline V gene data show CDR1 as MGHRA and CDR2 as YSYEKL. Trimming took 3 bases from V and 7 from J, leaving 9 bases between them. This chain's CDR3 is CASSQGAGEKLFF. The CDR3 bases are TGCGCCAGCAGCCAGGGGGCCGGTGAAAAACTGTTTTTT.

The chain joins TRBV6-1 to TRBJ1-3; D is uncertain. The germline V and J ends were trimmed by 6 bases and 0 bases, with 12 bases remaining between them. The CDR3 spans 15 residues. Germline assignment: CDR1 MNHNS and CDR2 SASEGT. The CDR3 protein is CASRGFTDSGNTIYF. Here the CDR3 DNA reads TGTGCCAGCAGAGGCTTTACAGACTCTGGAAACACCATATATTTT.

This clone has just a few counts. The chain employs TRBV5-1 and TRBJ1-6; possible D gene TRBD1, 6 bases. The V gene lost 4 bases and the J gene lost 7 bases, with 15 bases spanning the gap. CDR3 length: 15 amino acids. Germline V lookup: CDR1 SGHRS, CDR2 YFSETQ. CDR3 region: CASSRDTPENSPLHF. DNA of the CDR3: TGCGCCAGCAGCAGGGACACTCCGGAAAATTCACCCCTCCACTTT.